This T cell receptor beta chain was obtained from a study of blood T cell repertoires in COVID-19. About the study: COVID-19 samples collected from the United States, Italy and Spain covered acute and convalescent phases. From T cells, B-cell-depleted T cells, or PBMCs came the material, which was cDNA or gDNA.

Per germline, CDR1 SGHRS and CDR2 YFSETQ. The CDR3 length is 13 residues. V gave up 4 bases and J gave up 3 bases, with 9 bases separating them. Profiled with immunoSEQ multiplex PCR; TCRdb holds only in-frame clones, not every one. The sample contains 250,000 to 300,000 clones, about 85% of which appear only once. The rearrangement uses TRBV5-1 and TRBJ2-3; D gene uncertain. What was sequenced was peripheral blood. This TCR was sampled from a man in his late teens or twenties with active or convalescent COVID-19. CDR3 sequence: CASSHPRTDTQYF. In DNA form, the CDR3 reads TGCGCCAGCAGCCACCCCCGGACAGATACGCAGTATTTT.